This entry lists 13 T cell receptor beta chains sequenced from one sample in a study of shared clonotypes between healthy human individuals. Generated by immunoSEQ multiplex PCR, the TCRdb table keeps only in-frame clones and is missing some. Among about 79,000 clones listed, about 64% were seen once. The sequenced material came from memory CD8+ T cells sorted from blood. The subset here: CD45RO+ cells pooled with CCR7-negative TemRA cells. The receptors shown here come from a man aged 25-40 years in good health.

V and J are TRBV9 and TRBJ2-2; 10 bases fit TRBD2. Germline assignment: CDR1 SGDLS and CDR2 YYNGEE. The CDR3 is 15 residues long. V trimming: 1 base; J trimming: 7 bases; junction bases outside the gene matches: 4. In DNA form, the CDR3 reads TGTGCCAGCAGCGTAACCGGGACTAGCGTCGGGGAGCTGTTTTTT. It codes for CASSVTGTSVGELFF. The full variable domain, with the rest looked up from reference TRBV9 and TRBJ2-2, is DSGVTQTPKHLITATGQRVTLRCSPRSGDLSVYWYQQSLDQGLQFLIQYYNGEERAKGNILERFSAQQFPDLHSELNLSSLELGDSALYFCASSVTGTSVGELFFGEGSRLTVL.

This clone was counted a single time. The chain employs TRBV6-6 and TRBJ2-5; no firm D call. The CDR3 contains 14 residues. Between the trimmed V and J ends, which lost 5 bases and 0 bases, there was a span of 10 bases. The germline V gene encodes CDR1 MNHNY and CDR2 SVGAGI (reference sequence). CDR3 coding DNA: TGTGCCAGCAGTCTGACACCCGACCAAGAGACCCAGTACTTC. Encoded protein: CASSLTPDQETQYF.

This clone has a handful of counts. The gene calls are TRBV30 and TRBJ2-3, with D possibly being TRBD2 (6 bases). CDR1 is GTSNPN, CDR2 SVGIG, per germline (reference sequence). The CDR3 is made up of 12 amino acids. Trimming pared 8 bases from V and 0 bases from J, leaving 9 bases between. This chain's CDR3 is CAGGISTDTQYF. CDR3 bases: TGTGCCGGAGGGATCAGCACAGATACGCAGTATTTT.

Comments on this clone: Other DNA sequences in the sample encode the same CDR3. The chain is built from TRBV20-1 and TRBJ2-7, with a possible D match to TRBD2 (5 bases). Between the trimmed V and J ends, which lost 2 bases and 3 bases, there was a span of 5 bases. Germline V gives CDR1 DFQATT, CDR2 SNEGSKA (reference sequence). The CDR3 is 11 residues long. This chain's CDR3 is CSARRDYEQYF. DNA for the CDR3: TGCAGTGCTAGACGGGACTACGAGCAGTACTTC.

This clone is a singleton in its sample. This chain joins TRBV29-1 and TRBJ1-1; possibly TRBD1 for D (5 bases). The germline V gene encodes CDR1 SQVTM and CDR2 ANQGSEA. The length of the CDR3 is 12 residues. V gave up 4 bases and J gave up 3 bases, with 9 bases separating them. The CDR3 is CSVARGDTEAFF. In nucleotides, the CDR3 is TGCAGCGTTGCCCGAGGGGACACTGAAGCTTTCTTT. Together with reference TRBV29-1 and TRBJ1-1, the CDR3 gives the full variable domain: SAVISQKPSRDICQRGTSLTIQCQVDSQVTMMFWYRQQPGQSLTLIATANQGSEATYESGFVIDKFPISRPNLTFSTLTVSNMSPEDSSIYLCSVARGDTEAFFGQGTRLTVV.

The V gene is TRBV7-3, the J gene TRBJ2-7; 7 bases align to TRBD2. Germline-derived CDR1 and CDR2 are SGHTA and FQGTGA. The CDR3 has 13 residues. With V trimmed by 3 bases and J by 4 bases, 3 bases remained unmatched. CDR3 protein: CASSLRGGYEQYF. DNA of the CDR3: TGTGCCAGCAGCTTGCGGGGAGGGTACGAGCAGTACTTC.

Within the sample, this clone is medium-sized (0.01 to 0.1%). Other DNA sequences in this sample translate to the same CDR3. This chain joins TRBV27 and TRBJ1-5, with D maybe TRBD1 (5 bases). V lost 3 bases, J lost 5 bases, and 11 bases lay in between. From germline, CDR1 is MNHEY and CDR2 SMNVEV (reference sequence). This CDR3 spans 14 amino acids. CDR3 nucleotide sequence: TGTGCCAGCAGTTTGTTTCAGGGCCATCAGCCCCAGCATTTT. Translated: CASSLFQGHQPQHF.

This clone was seen once. The V gene is TRBV30, the J gene TRBJ2-1; TRBD2 aligns across 7 bases. After removal of 0 bases from V and 3 bases from J, the junction contained 5 bases not matched to a gene. The CDR3 has 15 residues. Germline CDR1 is GTSNPN and CDR2 is SVGIG (reference sequence). For the CDR3, the DNA is TGTGCCTGGAGTGTACCCAGCGGGATCTACAATGAGCAGTTCTTC. It translates to CAWSVPSGIYNEQFF.

The CDR3 DNA follows: TGTGCCAGCAGCTTAGCGGGGACGGGGGAAATTCCCTACGAGCAGTACTTC. It yields the protein CASSLAGTGEIPYEQYF. The V call is TRBV11-2, the J call TRBJ2-7; maybe TRBD2 (6 bases). This CDR3 has 17 amino acids. The V end was cut by 1 base, the J end by 2 bases, with 18 bases between. The germline CDR1 and CDR2 sequences are SGHAT and FQNNGV.

The gene calls are TRBV7-2 and TRBJ2-3; D unclear. This CDR3 region has 12 residues. Germline lookup yields CDR1 SGHTA and CDR2 FQGNSA. V gave up 7 bases and J gave up 4 bases, with 9 bases separating them. The CDR3 here is CASTSSPDTQYF. In nucleotides, the CDR3 is TGTGCCAGCACCTCTTCCCCAGATACGCAGTATTTT.

The table lists this clone with a few counts. The rearrangement joins TRBV6-5 to TRBJ2-7; 15 nucleotides agree with TRBD2. Germline trimming cut 4 bases from V and 7 bases from J; bases unmatched to any gene: 8. The CDR3 spans 16 residues. Germline V gene sequence: CDR1 MNHEY, CDR2 SVGAGI. CDR3 coding DNA: TGTGCCAGCAGTTCCACGGGACTAGCGGGAGGTCTGGAGCAGTACTTC. This encodes CASSSTGLAGGLEQYF.

The chain links TRBV7-9 to TRBJ2-1; 7 bases map to TRBD1. The junction had 7 bases not matched to a gene; V was cut back by 5 bases and J by 0 bases. This CDR3 comprises 16 residues. Germline lookup yields CDR1 SEHNR and CDR2 FQNEAQ (reference sequence). CDR3 in DNA: TGTGCCAGCAGCGCCGCGGCAGGGGGCTCCTACAATGAGCAGTTCTTC. Its translation is CASSAAAGGSYNEQFF.

This clone was seen once. This rearrangement joins TRBV6-4 to TRBJ2-2; 8 positions match TRBD2. This CDR3 comprises 15 residues. The germline V gene has CDR1 MRHNA and CDR2 SNTAGT. V shed 3 bases and J 4 bases; nucleotides not matched to a gene: 4. For the CDR3, the DNA is TGTGCCAGCAGTGAAGGCGGGAGGCCCACCGGGGAGCTGTTTTTT. Amino acid sequence: CASSEGGRPTGELFF.